This T cell receptor (beta chain) appears in the sequencing data of a study of CD8 T cells in Susac syndrome. Study-wide context: When blood was collected, patients with Susac syndrome were therapy-naive, were taking corticosteroids, or were receiving intravenous immunoglobulin alone.

Patients with Susac syndrome met diagnostic criteria that were recently defined for definite or probable disease. Random hexamers were used to reverse transcribe about 0.45 to 1 ug of RNA. The CDR3 of TCR beta was amplified by immunoSEQ multiplex PCR across 54 Vbeta and 13 Jbeta. TCRdb reanalysed the immunoSEQ multiplex PCR reads using MiXCR and keeps one entry per CDR3 protein. Seen here are a few hundred thousand distinct CDR3 sequences, approximately 94% observed once, and the top ten hold 0.15% to 0.2%. The V gene's germline CDR1 is SEHNR and CDR2 FQNEAQ (reference sequence). The V and J ends lost 9 bases and 4 bases, in that order; junction bases with no gene match: 5. The CDR3 length is 12 residues. General study results and limits: The CD4+ T cell repertoires in Susac syndrome did not show any clonal expansion.

Concerning this clonotype itself: Its specificity is not known.

This chain uses TRBV7-9 with TRBJ1-1; the match to TRBD1 covers 7 bases. This TCR was sampled from a human donor with Susac syndrome. The specimen was CD4+ T cells from PBMCs. The CDR3 DNA follows: TGTGCCAGTGGACAGGCCTCCACTGAAGCTTTCTTT. It codes for CASGQASTEAFF.